What follows is one T cell receptor beta chain and its context. What it binds is not known. Sequenced with the Oncomine TCR Beta short-read assay was DNA taken from cultured CD4+ T cells. TCRdb processed the PCR reads anew with MiXCR; each CDR3 protein has one entry. The profile covers 8,500 to 10,000 distinct CDR3 sequences, with approximately 62% appearing a single time and roughly 25% taken by the ten largest. The CDR3 has 14 amino acids. Trimming left V 9 bases short and J 0 bases short, with 12 bases between. CDR1 and CDR2 from the germline V gene are KGHDR and SFDVKD. Treatment here: roughly 11-day PBMC culture with coronavirus spike peptide pools or control peptides (ViraFEST assay). Unexposed donor CD4+ T cells predated the COVID-19 pandemic, collected 2011-2018. With peptide pools, ViraFEST first expanded antigen-specific T cells and afterwards sequenced their TCRs. From unexposed donors, CD4+ T cells were probed, cells permitting, with SARS-CoV-2 S/N and four cold-coronavirus spikes.

The data stem from a study of vaccination and CD4 T cells after COVID-19. Study-level information: The stimulating agents, overlapping spike peptides, came from SARS-CoV-2, HCoV-NL63, HCoV-OC43 and HCoV-229E. Study-wide results and limits: Spike mono-reactivity held for 304 of 307 vaccine-specific clones in convalescent patients.

The sample was CD4+ T cells from blood, cultured in vitro. The genes are TRBV24-1 and TRBJ2-3; D is perhaps TRBD1 (6 bases). The receptor comes from a human donor in good health. CDR3 in amino acids: CATAPGGSTDTQYF. The CDR3 DNA sequence: TGTGCCACCGCGCCTGGGGGCAGCACAGATACGCAGTATTTT.